This is a list of T cell receptor beta chains from one sample in a study of cytomegalovirus exposure and HLA in healthy donors. TCRdb's copy holds only in-frame clones and misses some; the assay was immunoSEQ multiplex PCR. The sample contains 45,000 to 65,000 clones, approximately 70% of which appear only once. Source material: PBMCs. These receptors were obtained from a man aged 18 to 29 in good health and CMV-seronegative. Both conserved end residues are part of each CDR3. The order of the fields is clone size, V gene, J gene, D gene, CDR3 protein, CDR3 DNA. D genes are given only for firm matches. Size tells how often a clone was seen (once, few, many) or the class of an expanded clone, and some rows leave it out.

>.|TRBV27|TRBJ1-5|TRBD1
CASSLGTGNQPQHF
TGTGCCAGCAGTCTCGGGACAGGCAATCAGCCCCAGCATTTT
>.|TRBV6-5|TRBJ2-7|.
CASSYASSHYEQYF
TGTGCCAGCAGTTACGCTAGCAGTCATTACGAGCAGTACTTC
>few|TRBV6-8|TRBJ2-5|TRBD2
CATYPGLAGVGETQYF
TGTGCCACCTACCCGGGACTAGCGGGAGTAGGAGAGACCCAGTACTTC
>few|TRBV4-3|TRBJ1-1|.
CASSQAGMNTEAFF
TGCGCCAGCAGCCAAGCAGGGATGAACACTGAAGCTTTCTTT
>.|TRBV10-3|TRBJ1-1|.
CAISAQRGGGAEAFF
TGTGCCATCAGTGCCCAAAGAGGGGGAGGGGCTGAAGCTTTCTTT
>few|TRBV27|TRBJ1-5|.
CATKTGLNQPQHF
TGTGCCACCAAAACGGGGTTGAATCAGCCCCAGCATTTT
>.|TRBV6-4|TRBJ2-1|TRBD2
CASSVAGGRNEQFF
TGTGCCAGCAGTGTAGCGGGAGGTCGGAATGAGCAGTTCTTC
>.|TRBV4-3|TRBJ2-4|.
CASSQDPGWSIQYF
TGCGCCAGCAGCCAAGATCCCGGATGGAGCATTCAGTACTTC
>.|TRBV6-1|TRBJ1-6|.
CASSLGGVTGSPLHF
TGTGCCAGCAGTCTAGGGGGGGTCACAGGGTCACCCCTCCACTTT
>.|TRBV20-1|TRBJ1-1|.
CSALTEEAFF
TGCAGTGCCTTAACAGAAGAAGCTTTCTTT
>.|TRBV2|TRBJ2-7|TRBD1
CASSRETGGYEQYF
TGTGCCAGCTCACGGGAGACAGGGGGCTACGAGCAGTACTTC
>.|TRBV29-1|TRBJ1-2|TRBD1
CSVDRPQGYYGYTF
TGCAGCGTTGACAGGCCACAGGGGTACTATGGCTACACCTTC
>once|TRBV15|TRBJ2-1|TRBD2
CASSGETIYNEQFF
TGTGCCTCTAGCGGAGAAACAATCTACAATGAGCAGTTCTTC
>.|TRBV29-1|TRBJ1-1|.
CSVVGQNTEAFF
TGCAGCGTTGTGGGCCAAAACACTGAAGCTTTCTTT
>.|TRBV9|TRBJ2-7|TRBD2
CASSGQGGAVEQYF
TGTGCCAGCAGCGGCCAGGGAGGGGCAGTCGAGCAGTACTTC
>.|TRBV10-3|TRBJ1-3|.
CAISESQGISGNTIYF
TGTGCCATCAGTGAGTCCCAGGGTATCTCTGGAAACACCATATATTTT
>.|TRBV13|TRBJ2-7|TRBD1
CASSLGTGRYEQYF
TGTGCCAGCAGCTTAGGGACAGGGCGGTACGAGCAGTACTTC